This paragraph covers one T cell receptor beta chain sequence. CDR3 length: 13 residues. V dropped 1 base and J dropped 5 bases, with 6 bases sitting between them. Germline V lookup: CDR1 SNHLY, CDR2 FYNNEI. Only in-frame clones appear in the TCRdb table, and some are missing; sequencing was by immunoSEQ multiplex PCR. The sample has about 54,000 clones, 95% to 96% seen once. This record comes from a study of control samples from healthy donors and cancer patients. This receptor was obtained from a woman between 25 and 40 years old in good health. The chain links TRBV2 to TRBJ1-5, with D unclear. The sequenced material came from blood. CDR3 residues: CASSEVRDQPQHF. The CDR3 nucleotides are TGTGCCAGCAGTGAAGTCAGAGATCAGCCCCAGCATTTT. Together with reference TRBV2 and TRBJ1-5, the CDR3 gives the full variable domain: EPEVTQTPSHQVTQMGQEVILRCVPISNHLYFYWYRQILGQKVEFLVSFYNNEISEKSEIFDDQFSVERPDGSNFTLKIRSTKLEDSAMYFCASSEVRDQPQHFGDGTRLSIL.